Shown below are 7 T cell receptor beta chains from a single sample sequenced in a study of response to subunit inactivated influenza vaccine. TCRdb passed the RT-PCR reads through MiXCR, listing each CDR3 protein once. The sample gives more than 200,000 distinct CDR3 sequences, less than 15% of which show up once; about 7.8% is in the top ten. Sequenced here: non-naive T cells sorted from PBMCs, sampled 14 days before vaccination. The receptors were gathered from a man between 45 and 60 years old who received an inactivated influenza vaccine.

The chain has TRBV11-2 and TRBJ2-1; 7 positions match TRBD1. V shed 4 bases, J shed 6 bases, and the junction held 9 bases outside the gene matches. This CDR3 spans 15 amino acids. CDR1 and CDR2 (germline): SGHAT, FQNNGV. CDR3 residues: CASSSTGVLVNEQFF. CDR3 DNA: TGTGCCAGCAGCTCAACAGGGGTACTTGTCAATGAGCAGTTCTTC.

This clonotype showed up many times. The V gene is TRBV29-1, the J gene TRBJ2-2; D perhaps matches TRBD1 (6 bases). The CDR3 runs 14 residues. Per germline, CDR1 SQVTM and CDR2 ANQGSEA. V lost 5 bases and J 1 base, leaving 11 bases between the germline ends. Written as DNA, the CDR3 is TGCAGCGTTAAGACAGGAGGGAACACCGGGGAGCTGTTTTTT. Its protein product is CSVKTGGNTGELFF.

The sample holds a few counts of this clonotype. V and J are TRBV19 and TRBJ2-1; 7 bases match TRBD1. V was pared by 3 bases and J by 7 bases, with 3 bases of the junction left unmatched. Germline V lookup: CDR1 LNHDA, CDR2 SQIVND (reference sequence). The length of the CDR3 is 13 residues. CDR3 amino acids: CASSMGQNNEQFF. CDR3 in DNA: TGTGCCAGTAGTATGGGACAGAATAATGAGCAGTTCTTC.

The J gene is TRBJ2-5, the V gene TRBV7-9; D is possibly TRBD2 (6 bases). The germline V gene has CDR1 SEHNR and CDR2 FQNEAQ (reference sequence). The V end was cut by 11 bases, the J end by 1 base, with 20 bases between. This CDR3 comprises 15 residues. The DNA for the CDR3 is TGTGCCGGAAGCCCGGGCGGGGCTATCCAAGAGACCCAGTACTTC. Protein product: CAGSPGGAIQETQYF.

Worth noting for this clonotype: This may come from a read error, since a much larger clone is one base off. V is TRBV20-1 and J is TRBJ2-5; maybe TRBD1 (6 bases). Germline loops: CDR1 DFQATT, CDR2 SNEGSKA (reference sequence). This CDR3 contains 18 residues. CDR3 nucleotides: TGCTGTGCTAGAGATGGTGCCCGGAACACAGGGTTTGGGGAGACCCAGTACTTC. This gives the protein CCARDGARNTGFGETQYF.

The chain joins TRBV12-3 or TRBV12-4 to TRBJ2-7; D remains ambiguous. This CDR3 comprises 16 residues. Between the trimmed V and J ends, which lost 0 bases and 0 bases, there was a span of 12 bases. CDR3: CASSLAVGGSSYEQYF. As DNA, the CDR3 is TGTGCCAGCAGTTTAGCCGTTGGCGGCTCCTCCTACGAGCAGTACTTC.

The chain combines TRBV7-2 with TRBJ2-3; D remains unclear. This CDR3 has 14 residues. The V end lost 5 bases, the J end lost 0 bases, and 9 bases lay between the germline ends. From germline, CDR1 is SGHTA and CDR2 FQGNSA. The CDR3 DNA is TGTGCCAGCAGCGCGCTTACTAGCACAGATACGCAGTATTTT. Translating gives CASSALTSTDTQYF.